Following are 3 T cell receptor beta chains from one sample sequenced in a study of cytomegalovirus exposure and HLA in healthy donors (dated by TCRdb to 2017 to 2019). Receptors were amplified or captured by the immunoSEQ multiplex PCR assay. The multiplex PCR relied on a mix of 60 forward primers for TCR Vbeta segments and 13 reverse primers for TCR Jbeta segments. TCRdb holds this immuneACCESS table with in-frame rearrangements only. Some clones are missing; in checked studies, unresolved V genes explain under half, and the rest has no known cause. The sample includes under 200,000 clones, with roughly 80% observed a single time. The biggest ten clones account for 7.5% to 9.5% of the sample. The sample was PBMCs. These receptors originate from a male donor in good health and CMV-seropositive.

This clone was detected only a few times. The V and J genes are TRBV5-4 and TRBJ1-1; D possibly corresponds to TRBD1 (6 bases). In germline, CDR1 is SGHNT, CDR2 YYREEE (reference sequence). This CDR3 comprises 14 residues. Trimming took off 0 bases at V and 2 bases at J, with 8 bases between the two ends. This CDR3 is CASSLGGTNTEAFF. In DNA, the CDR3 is TGTGCCAGCAGCTTGGGAGGGACAAACACTGAAGCTTTCTTT.

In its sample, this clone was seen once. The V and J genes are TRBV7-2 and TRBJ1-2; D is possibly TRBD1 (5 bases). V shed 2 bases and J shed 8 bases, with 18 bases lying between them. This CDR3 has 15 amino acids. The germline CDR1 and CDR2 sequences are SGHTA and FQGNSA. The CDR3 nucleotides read TGTGCCAGCAGCTTACCCCTTGGAGGGGTGCGGGGCTACACCTTC. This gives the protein CASSLPLGGVRGYTF.

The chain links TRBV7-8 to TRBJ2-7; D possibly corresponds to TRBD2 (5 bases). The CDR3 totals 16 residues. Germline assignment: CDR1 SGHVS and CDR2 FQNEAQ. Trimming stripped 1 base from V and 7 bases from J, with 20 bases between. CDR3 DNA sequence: TGTGCCAGCAGCTTAGGTATCGGGGTAAAAAGGTGGGAGCAGTACTTC. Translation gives CASSLGIGVKRWEQYF.